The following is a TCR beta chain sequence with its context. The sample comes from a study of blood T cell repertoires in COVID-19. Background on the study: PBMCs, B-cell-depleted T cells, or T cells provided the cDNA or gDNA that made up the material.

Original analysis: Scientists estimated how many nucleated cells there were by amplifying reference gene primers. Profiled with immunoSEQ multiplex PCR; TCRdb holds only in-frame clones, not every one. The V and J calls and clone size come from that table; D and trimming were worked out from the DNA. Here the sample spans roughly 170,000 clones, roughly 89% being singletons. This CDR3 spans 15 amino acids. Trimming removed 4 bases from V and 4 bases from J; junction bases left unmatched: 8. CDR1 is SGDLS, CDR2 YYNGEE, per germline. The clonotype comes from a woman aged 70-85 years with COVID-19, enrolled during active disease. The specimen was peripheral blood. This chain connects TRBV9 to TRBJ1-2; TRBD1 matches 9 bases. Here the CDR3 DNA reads TGTGCCAGCAGCCCACGGACAGGGGACGCCTATGGCTACACCTTC. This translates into CASSPRTGDAYGYTF.